This TCR beta chain appears in the sequencing data of a study of T cell responses to AZD1222 COVID-19 vaccine. Study-wide findings and caveats: Across spike, vaccine-associated CD4 TCRs were found, dominant at 160-218 and 743-854.

Remarks on this clone: Its antigen is not identified.

The V end was cut by 3 bases, the J end by 2 bases, with 7 bases between. The V gene's germline CDR1 is SGHAT and CDR2 FQDESV (reference sequence). The CDR3 length is 13 residues. Method: immunoSEQ multiplex PCR; TCRdb's copy keeps in-frame clones and lacks some. The data hold 110,000 or so clones, with 88% observed a single time. Specimen: peripheral blood, collected 28 days after the second AZD1222 dose. This rearrangement joins TRBV11-1 to TRBJ2-5; TRBD2 might be the D (6 bases). The receptor's source is an adult who received the AZD1222 COVID-19 vaccine. CDR3 sequence (DNA): TGTGCCAGCAGCTTCGGGACTCAAGAGACCCAGTACTTC. Its protein product is CASSFGTQETQYF. Full variable domain (rest looked up from reference TRBV11-1 and TRBJ2-5): EAEVAQSPRYKITEKSQAVAFWCDPISGHATLYWYRQILGQGPELLVQFQDESVVDDSQLPKDRFSAERLKGVDSTLKIQPAELGDSAMYLCASSFGTQETQYFGPGTRLLVL.